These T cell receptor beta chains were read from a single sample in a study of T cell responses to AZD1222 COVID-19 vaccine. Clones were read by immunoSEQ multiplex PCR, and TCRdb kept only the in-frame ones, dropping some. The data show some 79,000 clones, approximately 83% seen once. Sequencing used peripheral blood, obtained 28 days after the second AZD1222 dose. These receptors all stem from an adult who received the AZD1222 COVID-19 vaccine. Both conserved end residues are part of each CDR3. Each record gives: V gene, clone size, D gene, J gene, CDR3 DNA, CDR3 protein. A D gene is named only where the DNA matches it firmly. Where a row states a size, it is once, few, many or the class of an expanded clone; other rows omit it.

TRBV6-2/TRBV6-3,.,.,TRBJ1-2,TGTGCCAGCAGTCCAGGGTCCGGGTACGGCTACACCTTC,CASSPGSGYGYTF
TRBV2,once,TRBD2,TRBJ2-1,TGTGCCAGCAGTGATTTACTAGCGGGAAGTGGGCAGTTCTTC,CASSDLLAGSGQFF
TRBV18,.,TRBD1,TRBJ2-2,TGTGCCAGCTCACCGGGACAGGGGAACACCGGGGAGCTGTTTTTT,CASSPGQGNTGELFF
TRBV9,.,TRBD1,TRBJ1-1,TGTGCCAGCAGCGTAGTAATAGGGGGCAGGGCGAACACTGAAGCTTTCTTT,CASSVVIGGRANTEAFF
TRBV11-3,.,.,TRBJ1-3,TGTGCCAGCAGCTTACAGGGTACTGGAAACACCATATATTTT,CASSLQGTGNTIYF
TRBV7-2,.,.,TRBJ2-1,TGTGCCAGCAGCCCTTCACGACTAGGGTCCTACAATGAGCAGTTCTTC,CASSPSRLGSYNEQFF
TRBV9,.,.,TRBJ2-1,TGTGCCAGCAGCGTTCTCGGTGCAGAGCAGTTCTTC,CASSVLGAEQFF
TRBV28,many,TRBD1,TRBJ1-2,TGTGCCAGCAGCCCTGGGAGCAGGGGGCACGGCTACACCTTC,CASSPGSRGHGYTF
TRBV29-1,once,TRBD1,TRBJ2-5,TGCAGCGTTGGACAGGGGGGAGAGACCCAGTACTTC,CSVGQGGETQYF
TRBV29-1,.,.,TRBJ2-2,TGCAGCACGGGAAGGGGGAGTGACACCGGGGAGCTGTTTTTT,CSTGRGSDTGELFF
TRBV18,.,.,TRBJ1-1,TGTGCCAGCTCACCACGGGGACCGACTTTGAACACTGAAGCTTTCTTT,CASSPRGPTLNTEAFF
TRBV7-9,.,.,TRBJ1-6,TGTGCCAGCAGCTTGGACTTCTCCTATAATTCACCCCTCCACTTT,CASSLDFSYNSPLHF
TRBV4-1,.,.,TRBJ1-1,TGCGCCAGCAGCCCCGTGTCGGAGACTGAAGCTTTCTTT,CASSPVSETEAFF
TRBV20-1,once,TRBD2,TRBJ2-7,TGCAGTGCTAGTTCTCTTAGCGGGAGCTCCTACGAGCAGTACTTC,CSASSLSGSSYEQYF
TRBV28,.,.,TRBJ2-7,TGTGCCAGCAGGGTGGACGGCTCTGTGGGTGAGCAGTACTTC,CASRVDGSVGEQYF
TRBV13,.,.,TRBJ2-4,TGTGCCAGCAGCCGCAGGGGGGAAAAGGGACAGTACTTC,CASSRRGEKGQYF
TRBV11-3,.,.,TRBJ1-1,TGTGCCAGCAGCGGTGGAGGGATGCGGGGCATGAACACTGAAGCTTTCTTT,CASSGGGMRGMNTEAFF
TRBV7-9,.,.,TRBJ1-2,TGTGCCAGCAGCTTACCCGGCCAGGGTGGTGGCTACACCTTC,CASSLPGQGGGYTF
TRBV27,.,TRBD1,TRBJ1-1,TGTGCCAGCAGTTTGGGACAGGGGCCCCTGAACACTGAAGCTTTCTTT,CASSLGQGPLNTEAFF
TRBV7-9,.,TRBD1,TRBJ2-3,TGTGCCAGCTATAGGGGGACAGGGGACACAGATACGCAGTATTTT,CASYRGTGDTDTQYF
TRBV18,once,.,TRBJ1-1,TGTGCCAGCTCACCCGCCTGGAACACTGAAGCTTTCTTT,CASSPAWNTEAFF
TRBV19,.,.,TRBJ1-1,TGTGCCAGTAGTATCAAGGGGAGGATCACTGAAGCTTTCTTT,CASSIKGRITEAFF